A single sample is the source of the 7 T cell receptor beta chains below, sequenced in a study of T cells after yellow fever vaccination (dated by TCRdb to the late 2010s). Library creation used 5' RACE. The sequencer was an Illumina NovaSeq 6000. The public reads were run again by TCRdb, first through fastp at Q25 and then through MiXCR, and only productive beta chains were kept. Rows are unified per CDR3 protein, each entry keeping the most common DNA and genes. This sample has about 340,000 distinct CDR3 sequences in its table, and around an eighth of those were observed once. The ten largest clones capture 2.5% to 4% of the sample. The sample's treatment or condition label is to be understood as: live attenuated yellow fever vaccine strain. The specimen was CD4+ T cells sorted from PBMCs, collected 15 days after the yellow fever booster vaccination. The receptors were sampled from a man aged 18 to 30 who received the YFV17D yellow fever vaccine.

This clonotype was seen only a few times. The chain has TRBV18 and TRBJ2-3; D possibly matches TRBD1 or TRBD2 (7 bases each). The CDR3 contains 16 residues. Germline loops: CDR1 KGHSH, CDR2 LQKENI. The V gene lost 3 bases and the J gene lost 1 base, with 14 bases spanning the gap. The CDR3 sequence is CASSPRGGPRTDTQYF. Here the CDR3 DNA reads TGTGCCAGCTCACCCAGGGGGGGGCCCCGCACAGATACGCAGTATTTT. Variable domain in full (rest from reference TRBV18 and TRBJ2-3): NAGVMQNPRHLVRRRGQEARLRCSPMKGHSHVYWYRQLPEEGLKFMVYLQKENIIDESGMPKERFSAEFPKEGPSILRIQQVVRGDSAAYFCASSPRGGPRTDTQYFGPGTRLTVL.

This clonotype was seen a handful of times. The J gene is TRBJ1-6, the V gene TRBV4-3; D is ambiguous. CDR1 and CDR2 from the germline V gene are LGHNA and YSLEER. The CDR3 spans 15 residues. The V and J ends lost 3 bases and 7 bases respectively, with 13 bases between them. Written as DNA, the CDR3 is TGCGCCAGCAGCCACCCTGGGGTAGGGAATTCACCCCTCCACTTT. Translated, it gives CASSHPGVGNSPLHF.

The chain has TRBV5-5 and TRBJ1-1; D not resolved. V was pared by 0 bases and J by 1 base, with 13 bases between. From germline, CDR1 is SGHKS and CDR2 YYEKEE (reference sequence). This CDR3 contains 16 residues. For the CDR3, the DNA is TGTGCCAGCAGCTTGGGGCAGCCTACTAGGAACACTGAAGCTTTCTTT. It encodes CASSLGQPTRNTEAFF.

The chain couples TRBV5-1 to TRBJ2-3; no firm D call. Germline assignment: CDR1 SGHRS and CDR2 YFSETQ. V was trimmed by 5 bases and J by 1 base, leaving 11 bases between them. The CDR3 has 14 residues. This chain's CDR3 is CASRRSSGTDTQYF. The CDR3 region has the DNA TGCGCCAGCAGACGGAGTTCTGGCACAGATACGCAGTATTTT.

J is TRBJ2-5 and V is TRBV4-2, with 9 bases fitting TRBD2. The CDR3 runs to 17 residues. Looked up from germline, CDR1 is LGHNA and CDR2 is YNFKEQ. The junction had 8 bases not matched to a gene; V was cut back by 1 base and J by 2 bases. In DNA form, the CDR3 reads TGTGCCAGCAGCCAAGGGGGCACGAGCGGGGGGCAAGAGACCCAGTACTTC. This gives the protein CASSQGGTSGGQETQYF.

The table lists this clonotype with a few counts. J is TRBJ1-2 and V is TRBV5-1; unclear D gene. Trimming left V 1 base short and J 2 bases short, with 6 bases between. CDR3 length equals 13 residues. Germline CDR1 is SGHRS and CDR2 is YFSETQ. CDR3 DNA sequence: TGCGCCAGCAGCTTGATACGGAACTATGGCTACACCTTC. Residues: CASSLIRNYGYTF. Looking up the rest from reference TRBV5-1 and TRBJ1-2 gives the full variable domain: KAGVTQTPRYLIKTRGQQVTLSCSPISGHRSVSWYQQTPGQGLQFLFEYFSETQRNKGNFPGRFSGRQFSNSRSEMNVSTLELGDSALYLCASSLIRNYGYTFGSGTRLTVV.

The chain recombines TRBV5-1 with TRBJ2-5, with D tentatively TRBD2 (5 bases). Germline assignment: CDR1 SGHRS and CDR2 YFSETQ. V lost 4 bases, J lost 2 bases, and 15 bases lay in between. CDR3 size: 15 residues. CDR3 bases: TGCGCCAGCAGCCGGAGTGATACTAGGCAAGAGACCCAGTACTTC. Its translation is CASSRSDTRQETQYF.